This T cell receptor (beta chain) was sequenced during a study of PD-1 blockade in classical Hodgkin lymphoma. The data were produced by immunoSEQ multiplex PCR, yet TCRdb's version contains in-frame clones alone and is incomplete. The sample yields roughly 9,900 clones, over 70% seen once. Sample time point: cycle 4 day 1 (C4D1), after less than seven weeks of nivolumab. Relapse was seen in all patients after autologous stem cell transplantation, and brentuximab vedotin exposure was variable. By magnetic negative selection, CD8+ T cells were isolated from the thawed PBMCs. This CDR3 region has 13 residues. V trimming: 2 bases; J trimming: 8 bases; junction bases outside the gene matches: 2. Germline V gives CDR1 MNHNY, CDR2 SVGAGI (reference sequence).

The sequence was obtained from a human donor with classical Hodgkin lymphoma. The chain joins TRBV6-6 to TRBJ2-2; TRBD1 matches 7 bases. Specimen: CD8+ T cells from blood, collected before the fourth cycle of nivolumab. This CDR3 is CASSYGRGGELFF. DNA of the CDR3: TGTGCCAGCAGTTACGGCAGGGGGGGGGAGCTGTTTTTT.